The 9 T cell receptor beta chains given below trace back to one sample, sequenced in a study of T cell changes during pregnancy in multiple sclerosis. Generated by immunoSEQ multiplex PCR, the TCRdb table keeps only in-frame clones and is missing some. The sample lists 15,000 to 20,000 clones, about nine tenths occurring once. The source material was CD8+ T cells from peripheral blood mononuclear cells, sampled in the second trimester of pregnancy. The receptor source for this set is a female donor in good health, enrolled as a control in a pregnancy study.

V usage is TRBV29-1 and J usage is TRBJ2-1; no clear D gene. The V end lost 0 bases, the J end lost 0 bases, and 12 bases lay between the germline ends. The CDR3 is 16 residues long. Per the germline V gene, CDR1 is SQVTM and CDR2 is ANQGSEA. CDR3 loop: CSVEEPPPSSYNEQFF. The CDR3, as DNA: TGCAGCGTTGAAGAACCCCCGCCCAGCTCCTACAATGAGCAGTTCTTC.

The sample holds one count of this clone. The chain joins TRBV2 to TRBJ2-3, with unresolved D. V was clipped by 9 bases and J by 5 bases, with 12 bases between them. Germline values: CDR1 SNHLY, CDR2 FYNNEI. The CDR3 has 12 amino acids. In nucleotides, the CDR3 is TGTGCCAGAAACTTATTTGGAGATACGCAGTATTTT. This translates into CARNLFGDTQYF.

This clone showed up just a few times. This chain links TRBV7-3 with TRBJ1-1, with 9 bases that match TRBD1. CDR3 size: 14 residues. The germline CDR1 and CDR2 sequences are SGHTA and FQGTGA. J gave up 5 bases and V 6 bases, and 7 bases lay outside the gene matches. The CDR3 coding sequence is TGTGCCAGCAGTGTACGTGGACAGGGGACTGAAGCTTTCTTT. Translation gives CASSVRGQGTEAFF.

V usage is TRBV6-5 and J usage is TRBJ2-1; D perhaps matches TRBD2 (6 bases). V gave up 5 bases and J gave up 2 bases, with 13 bases separating them. Germline V CDR1 and CDR2: MNHEY, SVGAGI. The CDR3 is 15 amino acids. The CDR3 bases are TGTGCCAGCAGTCTCGGGACTGCAACCTACAATGAGCAGTTCTTC. Protein product: CASSLGTATYNEQFF.

The chain links TRBV7-8 to TRBJ1-1; D is uncertain. The ends were cut back, 0 bases at V and 5 bases at J, with 7 bases in the middle. The germline V gene has CDR1 SGHVS and CDR2 FQNEAQ. CDR3 size: 13 residues. The CDR3 sequence: CASSLAQATEAFF. In nucleotides, the CDR3 is TGTGCCAGCAGCTTAGCGCAGGCAACTGAAGCTTTCTTT.

V gene TRBV19 combines with J gene TRBJ2-1; possibly TRBD1 for D (5 bases). The germline V gene has CDR1 LNHDA and CDR2 SQIVND (reference sequence). CDR3 length: 12 amino acids. The V and J ends lost 7 bases and 10 bases respectively, with 14 bases between them. The DNA for the CDR3 is TGTGCCAGTAACGAAGGGGCTCAGGAGCAGTTCTTC. It translates to CASNEGAQEQFF.

This sequence joins TRBV27 and TRBJ2-1; 10 bases align to TRBD2. Per germline, CDR1 MNHEY and CDR2 SMNVEV (reference sequence). The J segment lost 12 bases and the V segment lost 2 bases, leaving 7 bases of the junction unmatched. The CDR3 runs to 14 residues. The CDR3 DNA is TGTGCCAGCAGTTTAGGGTCTAGCGGGAGTGGGCAGTTCTTC. It specifies CASSLGSSGSGQFF.

The rearrangement links TRBV2 to TRBJ1-1; D is undetermined. The CDR3 has 13 amino acids. The germline V and J ends were trimmed by 9 bases and 7 bases, with 18 bases remaining between them. The germline CDR1 and CDR2 sequences are SNHLY and FYNNEI. The CDR3 reads CASMREWGGEAFF. CDR3 DNA sequence: TGTGCCAGTATGAGGGAATGGGGAGGTGAAGCTTTCTTT.

The rearrangement uses TRBV7-9 and TRBJ2-3, with a tentative D call TRBD2 (6 bases). V dropped 4 bases and J dropped 6 bases, with 8 bases sitting between them. The CDR3 consists of 12 residues. Germline V CDR1 and CDR2: SEHNR, FQNEAQ (reference sequence). Here the CDR3 DNA reads TGTGCCAGCAGCTACCGGGGGGATACGCAGTATTTT. This gives the protein CASSYRGDTQYF.